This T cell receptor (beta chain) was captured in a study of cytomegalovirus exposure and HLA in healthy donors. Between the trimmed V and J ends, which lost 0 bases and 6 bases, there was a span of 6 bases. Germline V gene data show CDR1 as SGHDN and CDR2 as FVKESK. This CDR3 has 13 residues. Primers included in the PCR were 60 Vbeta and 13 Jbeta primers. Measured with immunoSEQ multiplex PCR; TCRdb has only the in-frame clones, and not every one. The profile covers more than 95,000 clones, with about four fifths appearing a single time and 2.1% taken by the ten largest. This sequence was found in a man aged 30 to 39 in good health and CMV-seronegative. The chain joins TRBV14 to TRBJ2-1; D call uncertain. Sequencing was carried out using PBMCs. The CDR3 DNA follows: TGTGCCAGCAGCCAAGAACAGACCAATGAGCAGTTCTTC. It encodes CASSQEQTNEQFF.